A selection of T cell receptor beta chains follows, all from one sample in a study of cytomegalovirus exposure and HLA in healthy donors. Only in-frame clones appear in the TCRdb table, and some are missing; sequencing was by immunoSEQ multiplex PCR. The sample holds around 160,000 clones, around 67% seen once. The source material was PBMCs. These receptor sequences come from a woman under 30 in good health and CMV-seropositive. The CDR3 runs from the conserved cysteine through the conserved F or W. D genes are given only for firm matches. Expanded clones get a size class; other rows say once, few or many, or leave the size out.

cdr3_length,d_call,j_call,clone_size,v_call,cdr3_aa,cdr3_nt
14,TRBD1,TRBJ2-7,once,TRBV4-3,CASSPDRGSYEQYF,TGCGCCAGCAGTCCGGACAGGGGGTCCTACGAGCAGTACTTC
13,NA,TRBJ2-7,NA,TRBV6-5,CASSYTRANEQYF,TGTGCCAGCAGTTATACCAGGGCCAACGAGCAGTACTTC
15,TRBD2,TRBJ2-7,NA,TRBV27,CASSVSGRNSYEQYF,TGTGCCAGCAGCGTTAGCGGGAGAAACTCCTACGAGCAGTACTTC
14,NA,TRBJ2-1,NA,TRBV28,CASRIHSGYNEQFF,TGTGCCAGCAGAATTCATTCAGGGTACAATGAGCAGTTCTTC
13,NA,TRBJ2-5,few,TRBV7-9,CASSLKLGETQYF,TGTGCCAGCAGCTTAAAACTAGGAGAGACCCAGTACTTC
13,NA,TRBJ1-1,NA,TRBV6-1,CASSFRWMSEAFF,TGTGCCAGCAGCTTCAGGTGGATGTCTGAAGCTTTCTTT
16,TRBD2,TRBJ2-2,NA,TRBV7-7,CASSYRLAGDTGELFF,TGTGCTAGCAGTTACAGACTAGCGGGCGACACCGGGGAGCTGTTTTTT
11,NA,TRBJ2-1,few,TRBV7-9,CASSPSNEQFF,TGTGCCAGCAGCCCCTCCAATGAGCAGTTCTTC
12,TRBD1,TRBJ2-6,NA,TRBV29-1,CSATGGPNVLTF,TGCAGCGCGACAGGGGGTCCTAACGTCCTGACTTTC
14,TRBD1,TRBJ1-6,NA,TRBV9,CASSRQGVTSPLHF,TGTGCCAGCAGCCGACAGGGGGTTACTTCACCCCTCCACTTT
16,TRBD1,TRBJ1-2,NA,TRBV2,CASDRDRGLANYGYTF,TGTGCCAGTGACCGGGACAGGGGGTTAGCTAACTATGGCTACACCTTC
10,NA,TRBJ2-1,NA,TRBV29-1,CSAGLGGMFF,TGCAGCGCCGGACTTGGGGGGATGTTCTTC
10,NA,TRBJ2-4,NA,TRBV2,CASSEGRWYF,TGTGCCAGCAGTGAAGGGAGGTGGTACTTC
15,TRBD1,TRBJ1-2,NA,TRBV30,CAWSVEEDRGPGYTF,TGTGCCTGGAGTGTAGAGGAGGACAGGGGGCCCGGCTACACCTTC
20,TRBD1,TRBJ2-6,NA,TRBV2,CASSSQGARVTHSGANVLTF,TGTGCCAGCAGTTCACAGGGGGCTCGGGTCACCCACTCTGGGGCCAACGTCCTGACTTTC
14,NA,TRBJ1-3,NA,TRBV28,CASTRGGSGNTIYF,TGTGCCAGTACGCGGGGGGGATCTGGAAACACCATATATTTT
14,NA,TRBJ2-7,NA,TRBV6-1,CASSEAGITYEQYF,TGTGCCAGCAGTGAAGCGGGCATAACCTACGAGCAGTACTTC
17,TRBD2,TRBJ2-7,NA,TRBV27,CASSFRAPAGDVSEQYF,TGTGCCAGCAGTTTCCGCGCCCCAGCGGGAGATGTGAGTGAGCAGTACTTC
15,NA,TRBJ1-4,NA,TRBV5-1,CASSLVSATNEKLFF,TGCGCCAGCAGCTTGGTCTCGGCAACTAATGAAAAACTGTTTTTT
19,NA,TRBJ1-5,NA,TRBV4-3,CASSQEVLWTIPDNQPQHF,TGCGCCAGCAGCCAAGAGGTTTTGTGGACAATCCCTGATAATCAGCCCCAGCATTTT
14,NA,TRBJ2-6,NA,TRBV30,CAWIQGSGANVLTF,TGTGCCTGGATCCAGGGATCTGGGGCCAACGTCCTGACTTTC
14,NA,TRBJ2-2,few,TRBV5-1,CASSLQRNTGELFF,TGCGCCAGCAGCTTGCAGCGGAACACCGGGGAGCTGTTTTTT
14,NA,TRBJ2-7,NA,TRBV5-1,CASSSRGDAYEQYF,TGCGCCAGCAGCAGCAGGGGGGATGCCTACGAGCAGTACTTC
14,NA,TRBJ1-1,few,TRBV28,CASSTPRVSTEAFF,TGTGCCAGCAGTACACCCAGGGTCTCCACTGAAGCTTTCTTT
13,NA,TRBJ1-1,NA,TRBV19,CASSSQGNTEAFF,TGTGCCAGTAGTTCTCAGGGGAACACTGAAGCTTTCTTT
12,NA,TRBJ1-2,few,TRBV5-6,CASNTGFGGYTF,TGTGCCAGCAACACAGGGTTTGGTGGCTACACCTTC
15,TRBD1,TRBJ2-7,NA,TRBV28,CASSSTGSSPYEQYF,TGTGCCAGCAGTTCGACAGGGAGTAGCCCCTACGAGCAGTACTTC
13,NA,TRBJ2-3,few,TRBV5-1,CASSFPGEDTQYF,TGCGCCAGCAGCTTCCCGGGAGAAGATACGCAGTATTTT
13,NA,TRBJ2-4,NA,TRBV29-1,CSVWGVGKNIQYF,TGCAGCGTTTGGGGGGTTGGCAAAAACATTCAGTACTTC
14,NA,TRBJ1-1,once,TRBV6-5,CASSYARGNTEAFF,TGTGCCAGCAGTTACGCCAGGGGGAACACTGAAGCTTTCTTT
16,TRBD1,TRBJ2-7,NA,TRBV10-3,CAISESTQGGGNEQYF,TGTGCCATCAGTGAGTCGACACAGGGGGGTGGGAACGAGCAGTACTTC
14,NA,TRBJ1-1,NA,TRBV10-3,CAISPHGRNTEAFF,TGTGCCATCAGTCCCCATGGGCGGAACACTGAAGCTTTCTTT
15,TRBD1,TRBJ2-5,once,TRBV5-1,CASRGQGALEETQYF,TGCGCCAGCAGGGGACAGGGGGCGCTTGAAGAGACCCAGTACTTC
16,TRBD1,TRBJ1-2,once,TRBV2,CASSYGQVTQLDGYTF,TGTGCCAGCAGTTACGGACAGGTGACGCAACTAGATGGCTACACCTTC
18,TRBD1,TRBJ2-5,NA,TRBV11-1,CASSSGPPGQGSGETQYF,TGTGCCAGCAGCTCTGGGCCTCCGGGACAGGGGTCGGGGGAGACCCAGTACTTC
15,NA,TRBJ1-2,NA,TRBV5-4,CASSPRRGGENFYTF,TGTGCCAGCAGCCCCAGACGGGGAGGGGAAAACTTCTACACCTTC
14,TRBD1,TRBJ1-5,NA,TRBV27,CASSSQGYGQPQHF,TGTGCCAGCAGCTCACAGGGGTACGGTCAGCCCCAGCATTTT